The TCR beta chain described here comes from a study of CD8+ T cells in alopecia areata. Study-level points and caveats: Resident alphabeta T cells of normal skin are also sequenced in scalp samples.

Treatment described: oral pan-JAK inhibitor, 5-10 mg twice daily. Germline assignment: CDR1 SNHLY and CDR2 FYNNEI. V was cut by 2 bases and J by 7 bases, with 11 bases left in between. CDR3 size: 13 residues. With respect to this clone: Antigen unknown.

The authors extracted RNA and reverse transcribed it into cDNA as the sequencing template. TCRdb's copy holds only in-frame clones and misses some; the assay was immunoSEQ multiplex PCR. The sample holds about 110,000 clones; roughly 50% are singletons and the top ten take 12%. This receptor was taken from a human donor with alopecia areata. The chain combines TRBV2 with TRBJ2-5; D is unclear. The sequencing used CD8+ T cells sorted from blood, collected at week 24, from a patient treated with tofacitinib. The DNA of the CDR3 is TGTGCCAGCAGTGAATATTTAGATCGGACCCAGTACTTC. Residues: CASSEYLDRTQYF.